Shown below are 30 T cell receptor beta chains from a single sample sequenced in a study of blood T cells in healthy people across ages. A second 7 to 11 cycle PCR used barcoded and J-beta primers. MiXCR, applied by TCRdb to the 5' RACE reads, yields one record per CDR3 protein. The data contain about 670,000 distinct CDR3 sequences, over 40% of them seen just once; the ten biggest clones take up approximately 12%. The specimen was blood. The receptor source for this set is a woman of 80 years or more in good health.

V usage is TRBV28 and J usage is TRBJ2-1; D may match TRBD1 or TRBD2 (5 bases each). V lost 5 bases and J lost 5, with 16 bases in between. CDR3 length equals 15 residues. Per the germline V gene, CDR1 is MDHEN and CDR2 is SYDVKM. Here the CDR3 DNA reads TGTGCCAGCAGTCGGCCGGGGTTGGGGCACAATGAGCAGTTCTTC. It codes for CASSRPGLGHNEQFF. Full variable domain (outside the CDR3, taken from reference TRBV28 and TRBJ2-1): DVKVTQSSRYLVKRTGEKVFLECVQDMDHENMFWYRQDPGLGLRLIYFSYDVKMKEKGDIPEGYSVSREKKERFSLILESASTNQTSMYLCASSRPGLGHNEQFFGPGTRLTVL.

The chain employs TRBV5-1 and TRBJ2-1, with D possibly called TRBD1 or TRBD2 (5 bases each). The CDR3 has 14 residues. V was trimmed by 0 bases and J by 7 bases, leaving 11 bases between them. Germline CDR1 is SGHRS and CDR2 is YFSETQ. CDR3 DNA sequence: TGCGCCAGCAGCTTGGGACAGAGGGAAAATGAGCAGTTCTTC. As protein: CASSLGQRENEQFF.

The rearrangement uses TRBV29-1 and TRBJ1-3; 7 bases are shared with TRBD1. The CDR3 length is 12 residues. V shed 6 bases and J 4 bases; nucleotides not matched to a gene: 3. Germline V CDR1 and CDR2: SQVTM, ANQGSEA. The CDR3 region has the DNA TGCAGCGTCGGGGGACAGGGAAACACCATATATTTT. This sequence encodes CSVGGQGNTIYF.

This clonotype was counted a single time. The junction departs from germline at one end; a sequencing error may be responsible. The rearrangement joins TRBV5-1 to TRBJ2-5; 9 bases map to TRBD1. CDR1 is SGHRS and CDR2 is YFSETQ in the germline V gene. This CDR3 is 16 amino acids long. The CDR3 DNA sequence: TGCGCCTGCAGCTTGGTCGGACAGGGGTACCAAGAGACCCAGTACTTC. It translates to CACSLVGQGYQETQYF. Supplemented by reference TRBV5-1 and TRBJ2-5, the full variable domain reads KAGVTQTPRYLIKTRGQQVTLSCSPISGHRSVSWYQQTPGQGLQFLFEYFSETQRNKGNFPGRFSGRQFSNSRSEMNVSTLELGDSALYLCACSLVGQGYQETQYFGPGTRLLVL.

This chain connects TRBV5-1 to TRBJ2-1; tentative D call: TRBD1 (6 bases). CDR3 length: 18 residues. The V gene lost 0 bases and the J gene lost 1 base, with 17 bases spanning the gap. The germline V gene encodes CDR1 SGHRS and CDR2 YFSETQ. The CDR3 is CASSLGLPQGRSYNEQFF. The DNA of the CDR3 is TGCGCCAGCAGCTTGGGTCTCCCACAGGGTAGATCCTACAATGAGCAGTTCTTC.

The rearrangement joins TRBV28 to TRBJ1-5; D may be TRBD1 (6 bases). Trimming shortened V by 6 bases and J by 6 bases, and 15 bases separated the two germline ends. This CDR3 is 14 amino acids long. CDR1 and CDR2 (germline): MDHEN, SYDVKM. This CDR3 reads CASSPTQGGQPQHF. The CDR3 region has the DNA TGTGCCAGCAGCCCGACTCAAGGGGGTCAGCCCCAGCATTTT.

The CDR3 here is CASSQDQQPNEQYF. DNA of the CDR3: TGCGCCAGCAGCCAAGATCAGCAGCCCAATGAGCAGTACTTC. This sequence joins TRBV4-1 and TRBJ2-5, with D unclear. Per germline, CDR1 MGHRA and CDR2 YSYEKL. The CDR3 contains 14 residues. V lost 0 bases and J lost 11, with 16 bases in between.

This clonotype has a handful of counts. Here the CDR3 reads CASSQGLQANTEAFF. The CDR3 nucleotides are TGTGCCAGCAGCCAAGGTTTACAGGCGAACACTGAAGCTTTCTTT. V gene TRBV14 combines with J gene TRBJ1-1; TRBD1 might be the D (5 bases). Germline CDR1 and CDR2: SGHDN and FVKESK. The V gene lost 1 base and the J gene lost 1 base, with 10 bases spanning the gap. The CDR3 is 15 amino acids. Full variable domain (outside the CDR3, taken from reference TRBV14 and TRBJ1-1): EAGVTQFPSHSVIEKGQTVTLRCDPISGHDNLYWYRRVMGKEIKFLLHFVKESKQDESGMPNNRFLAERTGGTYSTLKVQPAELEDSGVYFCASSQGLQANTEAFFGQGTRLTVV.

This clonotype was seen a handful of times. The chain employs TRBV20-1 and TRBJ2-2, with 14 bases fitting TRBD2. This CDR3 has 16 residues. Unmatched junction bases numbered 5, after V lost 2 bases and J lost 6 bases. Germline V CDR1 and CDR2: DFQATT, SNEGSKA (reference sequence). The CDR3 sequence is CSARSGLAGDAGELFF. CDR3 DNA sequence: TGCAGTGCTAGATCGGGACTAGCGGGAGACGCCGGGGAGCTGTTTTTT.

The chain couples TRBV14 to TRBJ2-1; 7 positions agree with TRBD2. The closer fit of TRBJ2-7 to the DNA end suggests the J call may be wrong. This CDR3 has 17 amino acids. In germline, CDR1 is SGHDN, CDR2 FVKESK. CDR3 in DNA: TGTGCCAGCAGCCAAGATCCAGGGACTACTCCTTACAATGAGCAGTACTTC. Encoded protein: CASSQDPGTTPYNEQYF.

V usage is TRBV5-1 and J usage is TRBJ1-4; 7 positions match TRBD1. J was trimmed by 0 bases and V by 1 base; bases with no gene match: 12. The CDR3 extends over 19 amino acids. The germline CDR1 and CDR2 sequences are SGHRS and YFSETQ. The CDR3 nucleotides read TGCGCCAGCAGCTTGAGGCGGGACAGCCTGGGGGCAACTAATGAAAAACTGTTTTTT. This sequence encodes CASSLRRDSLGATNEKLFF.

The V call is TRBV18, the J call TRBJ2-5; 7 nucleotides line up with TRBD1. This CDR3 has 16 amino acids. Germline loops: CDR1 KGHSH, CDR2 LQKENI. Trimming cost V 3 bases and J 3 bases; bases outside gene matches: 10. This CDR3 is CASSPLIGGREETQYF. As DNA, the CDR3 is TGTGCCAGCTCACCCCTAATAGGGGGCCGGGAAGAGACCCAGTACTTC.

The chain employs TRBV29-1 and TRBJ1-2; 8 nucleotides match TRBD1. The J segment lost 4 bases and the V segment lost 0 bases, leaving 7 bases of the junction unmatched. CDR1 is SQVTM and CDR2 is ANQGSEA in the germline V gene. The CDR3 loop spans 15 amino acids. The chain's CDR3 is CSVEDRDRGSYGYTF. CDR3 sequence (DNA): TGCAGCGTTGAAGATAGAGACAGGGGAAGCTATGGCTACACCTTC.

This clonotype was recorded a few times. The rearrangement joins TRBV10-3 to TRBJ2-1; 8 nucleotides agree with TRBD1. Germline V lookup: CDR1 ENHRY, CDR2 SYGVKD. The CDR3 is 13 residues long. Losses at the gene ends were 7 bases for V and 3 bases for J; bases not matched to a gene: 2. CDR3 sequence reads: CAITGQGYNEQFF. The DNA of the CDR3 is TGTGCCATCACCGGACAGGGCTACAATGAGCAGTTCTTC.

The rearrangement uses TRBV15 and TRBJ2-1; 7 bases line up with TRBD1. Germline V CDR1 and CDR2: LNHNV, YYDKDF (reference sequence). The length of the CDR3 is 13 residues. The J segment lost 7 bases and the V segment lost 1 base, leaving 1 base of the junction unmatched. CDR3 in DNA: TGTGCCACCAGCAGAGGACAGGGAAATGAGCAGTTCTTC. Translating it yields CATSRGQGNEQFF.

This clonotype appeared a few times. V gene TRBV6-2 or TRBV6-3 combines with J gene TRBJ2-1, with D perhaps matching TRBD1 or TRBD2 (5 bases each). Germline CDR1 MNHEY, CDR2 SVGEGT. The CDR3 has 16 residues. Trimming left V 4 bases short and J 2 bases short, with 15 bases between. Here the CDR3 reads CASSWAGTATYNEQFF. CDR3 DNA sequence: TGTGCCAGCAGTTGGGCAGGGACGGCCACCTACAATGAGCAGTTCTTC.

At least ten counts were recorded for this clonotype. This rearrangement joins TRBV28 to TRBJ2-5; D is ambiguous. Germline loops: CDR1 MDHEN, CDR2 SYDVKM. The CDR3 has 14 amino acids. Trimming left V 2 bases short and J 1 base short, with 8 bases between. The CDR3 region is CASSLPVGQETQYF. For the CDR3, the DNA is TGTGCCAGCAGTTTACCAGTGGGCCAAGAGACCCAGTACTTC.

The chain uses TRBV20-1 and TRBJ2-1; D is ambiguous. Germline lookup yields CDR1 DFQATT and CDR2 SNEGSKA (reference sequence). This CDR3 is 14 amino acids long. Between the trimmed V and J ends, which lost 5 bases and 4 bases, there was a span of 15 bases. CDR3: CSALGRKAYNEQFF. The CDR3 nucleotides read TGCAGTGCTCTAGGACGGAAGGCTTACAATGAGCAGTTCTTC.

Worth noting for this clonotype: This clone may be a read error of a much larger clone one base away. This chain uses TRBV28 with TRBJ2-5; TRBD2 matches 9 bases. The CDR3 runs 15 residues. In germline, CDR1 is MDHEN, CDR2 SYDVKM. After removal of 6 bases from V and 5 bases from J, the junction contained 10 bases not matched to a gene. CDR3: CASRQGRAGGETQYF. CDR3 in DNA: TGTGCCAGCAGGCAGGGACGAGCGGGAGGCGAGACCCAGTACTTC.

This sequence joins TRBV12-3 or TRBV12-4 and TRBJ2-7; D may be TRBD1 or TRBD2 (6 bases each). There are 15 residues in the CDR3. Trimming removed 3 bases from V and 3 bases from J, with 15 bases in between. The CDR3 is CASSLGGGGFYEQYF. The CDR3 nucleotides read TGTGCCAGCAGTTTGGGGGGCGGCGGTTTCTACGAGCAGTACTTC.

This clonotype occurred a few times. This chain uses TRBV18 with TRBJ2-2; D may be TRBD2 (5 bases). The V and J ends lost 9 bases and 5 bases respectively, with 16 bases between them. The CDR3 spans 14 residues. Germline loops: CDR1 KGHSH, CDR2 LQKENI. Written as DNA, the CDR3 is TGTGCCAGTCGGACTGTCTCGGGGACCGGGGAGCTGTTTTTT. It encodes CASRTVSGTGELFF.

Comments on this clonotype: A much bigger clone sits one base away, suggesting this may be a read error. This sequence joins TRBV6-5 and TRBJ2-3; D possibly corresponds to TRBD2 (5 bases). CDR3 size: 16 residues. Looked up from germline, CDR1 is MNHEY and CDR2 is SVGAGI. In nucleotides, the CDR3 is TGTGCCAGCAGTTGGACGCCTAGCAGACGCACAGATATGCAGTATTTT. Translated: CASSWTPSRRTDMQYF.

This clonotype was seen more than once but under ten times. The chain recombines TRBV12-3 or TRBV12-4 with TRBJ2-1; D is possibly TRBD2 (5 bases). V lost 6 bases and J lost 2, with 11 bases in between. This CDR3 is built from 14 residues. This CDR3 reads CASRDCAPYNEQFF. The CDR3 nucleotides are TGTGCCAGCAGGGACTGCGCGCCCTACAATGAGCAGTTCTTC.

V is TRBV28 and J is TRBJ2-7; 9 nucleotides align to TRBD2. The J call may be in error: the DNA end matches TRBJ2-5 better. Germline assignment: CDR1 MDHEN and CDR2 SYDVKM. The CDR3 sequence is 15 residues long. The CDR3 DNA reads as TGTGCCAGCAGTTTAGCGGGGGGGTTGACGGGGACCCAGTACTTC. Encoded protein: CASSLAGGLTGTQYF.

In the case of this clonotype: Given a much more abundant clone one base away, this may be a read error. The chain is built from TRBV29-1 and TRBJ2-1; D possibly corresponds to TRBD2 (6 bases). The germline gives CDR1 SQVTM, CDR2 ANQGSEA. This CDR3 spans 11 amino acids. The V end lost 8 bases, the J end lost 6 bases, and 11 bases lay between the germline ends. CDR3 nucleotide sequence: TGCAGCACATACGGGGGCAATGAGCAGTTCTTC. Protein sequence: CSTYGGNEQFF.

The table lists this clonotype with many counts. The chain employs TRBV12-3 or TRBV12-4 and TRBJ2-2; D possibly corresponds to TRBD2 (6 bases). The CDR3 is 12 amino acids. V lost 3 bases, J lost 7 bases, and 6 bases lay in between. The CDR3 region has the DNA TGTGCCAGCAGTTTCGGGAGCGGGGAGCTGTTTTTT. Translating gives CASSFGSGELFF.

The rearrangement uses TRBV28 and TRBJ2-1, with 13 positions matching TRBD2. V lost 4 bases and J lost 0; bases outside the gene matches: 18. Looked up from germline, CDR1 is MDHEN and CDR2 is SYDVKM. The CDR3 is made up of 22 amino acids. CDR3 DNA sequence: TGTGCCAGCAGTTCATCGACAGGACCGGGACTAGCGGGATCGAGCTCCTACAATGAGCAGTTCTTC. Amino acids: CASSSSTGPGLAGSSSYNEQFF.

The rearrangement links TRBV4-1 to TRBJ2-7; no reliable D call. Trimming cost V 0 bases and J 9 bases, with 15 bases left between them. The CDR3 sequence is 14 residues long. The germline V gene has CDR1 MGHRA and CDR2 YSYEKL. CDR3 in amino acids: CASSQDLNRRVQYF. The DNA of the CDR3 is TGCGCCAGCAGCCAAGATTTGAACCGTAGGGTGCAGTACTTC.

Notes on this clonotype: At one of its ends the junction is not consistent with the germline gene, which may arise from a read error. The gene calls are TRBV6-4 and TRBJ2-3; the match to TRBD2 covers 8 bases. This CDR3 is 15 amino acids long. Germline V CDR1 and CDR2: MRHNA, SNTAGT. CDR3 sequence (DNA): TGTGCCGGCAGTGATCGACTAGCGACCACAGATACGCAGTATTTT. Protein product: CAGSDRLATTDTQYF.

V usage is TRBV29-1 and J usage is TRBJ2-6, with 7 bases that match TRBD2. This CDR3 comprises 14 residues. Germline CDR1 and CDR2: SQVTM and ANQGSEA. Trimming removed 7 bases from V and 0 bases from J; junction bases left unmatched: 3. For the CDR3, the DNA is TGCAGCGCTAGCGGACGCTCTGGGGCCAACGTCCTGACTTTC. Translated: CSASGRSGANVLTF.